This T cell receptor (beta chain) was retrieved from a study of blood T cell repertoires in COVID-19. Study as a whole: Researchers got acute and convalescent COVID-19 samples from the United States, Italy and Spain.

TCRdb keeps only in-frame clones here, not all; method: immunoSEQ multiplex PCR. Of about 57,000 clones listed, 87% are singletons. Seattle-derived patients entered the study during active infection and were followed longitudinally. CDR3 length equals 14 residues. Germline CDR1 and CDR2: LGHNT and FRNRAP. Deletions cut 6 bases from V and 5 bases from J, with 16 bases between. The V and J genes are TRBV12-5 and TRBJ1-1; D is perhaps TRBD1 (5 bases). This clonotype was obtained from a woman of 80 years or more with COVID-19, enrolled during active disease. The specimen sequenced was peripheral blood. The CDR3 region is CASGLTGGGTEAFF. In DNA form, the CDR3 reads TGTGCTAGTGGCCTTACGGGGGGAGGGACTGAAGCTTTCTTT.